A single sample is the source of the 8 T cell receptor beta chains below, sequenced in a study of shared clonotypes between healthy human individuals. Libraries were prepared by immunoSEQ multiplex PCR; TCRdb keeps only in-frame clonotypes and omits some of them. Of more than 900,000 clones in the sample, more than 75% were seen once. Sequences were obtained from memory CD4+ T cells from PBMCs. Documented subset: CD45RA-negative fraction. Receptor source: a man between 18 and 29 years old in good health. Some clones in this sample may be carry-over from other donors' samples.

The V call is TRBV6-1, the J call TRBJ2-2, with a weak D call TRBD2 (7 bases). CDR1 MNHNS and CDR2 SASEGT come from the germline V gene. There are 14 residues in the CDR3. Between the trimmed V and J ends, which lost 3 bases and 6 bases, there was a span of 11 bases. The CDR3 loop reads CASSDRGGAGELFF. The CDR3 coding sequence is TGTGCCAGCAGTGACAGGGGAGGGGCCGGGGAGCTGTTTTTT.

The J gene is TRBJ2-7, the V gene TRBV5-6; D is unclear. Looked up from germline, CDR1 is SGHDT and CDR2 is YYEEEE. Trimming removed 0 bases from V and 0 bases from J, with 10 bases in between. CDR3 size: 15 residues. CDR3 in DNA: TGTGCCAGCAGCTTGGGTCCGGCGAGCTCCTACGAGCAGTACTTC. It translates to CASSLGPASSYEQYF.

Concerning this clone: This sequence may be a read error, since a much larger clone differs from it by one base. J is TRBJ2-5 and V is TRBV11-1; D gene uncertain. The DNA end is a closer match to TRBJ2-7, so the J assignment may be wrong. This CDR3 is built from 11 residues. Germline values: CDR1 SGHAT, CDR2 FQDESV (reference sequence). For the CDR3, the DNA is TGTGCCAGCAGCTTAGGTGACGAGCAGTACTTC. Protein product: CASSLGDEQYF.

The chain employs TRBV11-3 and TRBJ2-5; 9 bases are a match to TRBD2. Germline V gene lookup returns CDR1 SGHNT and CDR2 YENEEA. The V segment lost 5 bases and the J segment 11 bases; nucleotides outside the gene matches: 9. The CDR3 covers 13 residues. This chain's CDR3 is CASSAGLAREQYF. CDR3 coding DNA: TGTGCCAGCAGCGCGGGACTAGCACGGGAGCAGTACTTC.

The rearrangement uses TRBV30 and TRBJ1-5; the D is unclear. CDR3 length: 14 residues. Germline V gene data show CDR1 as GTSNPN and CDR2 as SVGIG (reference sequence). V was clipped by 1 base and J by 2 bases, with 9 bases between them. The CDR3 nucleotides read TGTGCCTGGAGTGACTACACTGGCAATCAGCCCCAGCATTTT. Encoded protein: CAWSDYTGNQPQHF.

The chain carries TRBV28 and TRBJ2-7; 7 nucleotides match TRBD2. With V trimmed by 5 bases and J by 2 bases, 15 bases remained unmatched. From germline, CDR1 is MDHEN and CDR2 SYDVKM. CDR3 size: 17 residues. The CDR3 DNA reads TGTGCCAGCAGTCCATACCCCGGGGACTACTTTACCTACGAGCAGTACTTC. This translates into CASSPYPGDYFTYEQYF.

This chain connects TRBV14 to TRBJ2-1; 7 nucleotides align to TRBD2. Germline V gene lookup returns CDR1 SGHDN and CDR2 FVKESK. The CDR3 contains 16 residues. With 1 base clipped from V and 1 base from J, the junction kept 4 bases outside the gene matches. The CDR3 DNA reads TGTGCCAGCAGCCAAGCTAGCGGTACTTCCTACAATGAGCAGTTCTTC. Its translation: CASSQASGTSYNEQFF.

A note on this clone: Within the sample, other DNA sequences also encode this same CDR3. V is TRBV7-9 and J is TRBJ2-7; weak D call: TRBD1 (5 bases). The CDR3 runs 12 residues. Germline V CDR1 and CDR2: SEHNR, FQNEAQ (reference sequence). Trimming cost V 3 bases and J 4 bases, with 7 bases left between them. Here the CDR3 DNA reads TGTGCCAGCAGCTTGACAGCATACGAGCAGTACTTC. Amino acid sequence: CASSLTAYEQYF.